This TCR beta chain comes out of a study of blood T cell repertoires in COVID-19. Study as a whole: T cells, B-cell-depleted T cells, or PBMCs supplied cDNA or gDNA.

Patients of the Seattle cohort, enrolled during active infection, were followed longitudinally. Germline CDR1 reads MDHEN; CDR2 reads SYDVKM. The V and J ends lost 0 bases and 2 bases respectively, with 13 bases between them. The CDR3 spans 16 residues. Clones were read by immunoSEQ multiplex PCR, and TCRdb kept only the in-frame ones, dropping some. The sample records about 240,000 clones, 80% to 90% being singletons. The receptor comes from a woman older than 75 with COVID-19, enrolled during active disease. This chain uses TRBV28 with TRBJ1-1; a weak D match, TRBD1 (6 bases). Specimen: peripheral blood. The CDR3 loop is CASSLWKGHLNTEAFF. The CDR3 DNA reads as TGTGCCAGCAGTTTATGGAAGGGACACCTCAACACTGAAGCTTTCTTT. Based on the CDR3 plus reference TRBV28 and TRBJ1-1, the full variable domain is DVKVTQSSRYLVKRTGEKVFLECVQDMDHENMFWYRQDPGLGLRLIYFSYDVKMKEKGDIPEGYSVSREKKERFSLILESASTNQTSMYLCASSLWKGHLNTEAFFGQGTRLTVV.